This paragraph covers one T cell receptor (beta chain) sequence. This record belongs to a study of T cell changes during pregnancy in multiple sclerosis. Produced via immunoSEQ multiplex PCR; TCRdb's table is partial and in-frame only. The table has 50,000 to 70,000 clones, 80% to 95% seen once. This CDR3 has 16 amino acids. The V gene's germline CDR1 is LNHDA and CDR2 SQIVND (reference sequence). Trimming took 4 bases from V and 4 from J; bases not matched to a gene: 9. This receptor was identified in a female donor with multiple sclerosis, enrolled in a pregnancy study. V is TRBV19 and J is TRBJ2-3, with 9 bases lining up with TRBD2. Sequenced here: peripheral blood, sampled in the second trimester of pregnancy. In nucleotides, the CDR3 is TGTGCCAGTAGTACCTTTAGCGGGAGAACTCCAGATACGCAGTATTTT. Protein sequence: CASSTFSGRTPDTQYF.